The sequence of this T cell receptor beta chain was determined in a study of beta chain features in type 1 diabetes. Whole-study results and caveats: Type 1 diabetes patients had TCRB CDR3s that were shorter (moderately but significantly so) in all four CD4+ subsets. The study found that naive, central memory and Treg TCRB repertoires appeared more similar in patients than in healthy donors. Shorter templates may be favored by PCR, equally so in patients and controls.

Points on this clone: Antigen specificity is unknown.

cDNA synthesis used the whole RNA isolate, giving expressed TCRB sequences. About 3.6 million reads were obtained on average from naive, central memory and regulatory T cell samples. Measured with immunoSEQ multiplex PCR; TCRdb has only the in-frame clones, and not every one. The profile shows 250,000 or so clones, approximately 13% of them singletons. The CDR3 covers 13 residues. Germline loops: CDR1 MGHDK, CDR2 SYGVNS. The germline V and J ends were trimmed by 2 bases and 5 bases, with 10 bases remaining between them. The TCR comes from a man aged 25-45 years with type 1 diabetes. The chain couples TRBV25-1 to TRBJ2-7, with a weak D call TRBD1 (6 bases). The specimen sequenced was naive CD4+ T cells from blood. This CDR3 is CASSEPNRDEQYF. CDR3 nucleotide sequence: TGTGCCAGCAGTGAACCAAACAGGGACGAGCAGTACTTC.